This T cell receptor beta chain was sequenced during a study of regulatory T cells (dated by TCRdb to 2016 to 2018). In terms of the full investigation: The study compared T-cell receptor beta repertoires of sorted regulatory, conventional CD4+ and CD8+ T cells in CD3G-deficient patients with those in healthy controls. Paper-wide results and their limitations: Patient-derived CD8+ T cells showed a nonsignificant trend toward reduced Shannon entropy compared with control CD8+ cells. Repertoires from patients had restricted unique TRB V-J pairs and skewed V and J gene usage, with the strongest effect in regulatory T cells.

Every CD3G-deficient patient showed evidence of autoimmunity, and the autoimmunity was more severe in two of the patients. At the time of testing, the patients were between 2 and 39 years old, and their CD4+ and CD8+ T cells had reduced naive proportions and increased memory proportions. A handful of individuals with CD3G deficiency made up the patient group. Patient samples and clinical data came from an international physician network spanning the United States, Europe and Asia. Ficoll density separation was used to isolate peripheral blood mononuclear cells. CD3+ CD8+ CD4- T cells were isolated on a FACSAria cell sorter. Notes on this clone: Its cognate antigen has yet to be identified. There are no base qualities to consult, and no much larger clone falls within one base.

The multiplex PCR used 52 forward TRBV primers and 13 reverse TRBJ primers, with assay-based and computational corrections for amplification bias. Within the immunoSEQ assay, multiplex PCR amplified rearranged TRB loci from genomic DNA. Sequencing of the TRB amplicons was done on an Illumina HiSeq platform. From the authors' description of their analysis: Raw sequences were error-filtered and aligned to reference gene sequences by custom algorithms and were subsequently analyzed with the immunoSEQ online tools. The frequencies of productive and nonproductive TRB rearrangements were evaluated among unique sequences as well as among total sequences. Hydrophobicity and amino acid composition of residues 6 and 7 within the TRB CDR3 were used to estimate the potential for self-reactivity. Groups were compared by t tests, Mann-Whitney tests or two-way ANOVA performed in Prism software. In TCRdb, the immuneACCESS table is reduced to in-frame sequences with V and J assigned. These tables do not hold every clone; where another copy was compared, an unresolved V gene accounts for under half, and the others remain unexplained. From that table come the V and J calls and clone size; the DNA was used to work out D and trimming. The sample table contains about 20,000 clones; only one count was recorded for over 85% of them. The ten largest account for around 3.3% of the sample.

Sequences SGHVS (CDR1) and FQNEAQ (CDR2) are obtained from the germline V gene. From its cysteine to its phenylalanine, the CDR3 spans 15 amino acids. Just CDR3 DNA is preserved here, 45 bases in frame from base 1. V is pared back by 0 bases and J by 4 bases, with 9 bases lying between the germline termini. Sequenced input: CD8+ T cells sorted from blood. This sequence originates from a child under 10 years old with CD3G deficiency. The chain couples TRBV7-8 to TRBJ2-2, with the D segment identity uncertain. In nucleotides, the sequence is TGTGCCAGCAGCTTAGCTGGGTTGGGCACCGGGGAGCTGTTTTTT. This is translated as CASSLAGLGTGELFF.